Given below is one TCR beta chain in context. The antigen remains unidentified. TCRdb re-derived calls from the 5' RACE reads in MiXCR, one entry per CDR3 protein. Of 100,000 to 150,000 distinct CDR3 sequences listed, under 9% are singletons. The germline CDR1 and CDR2 sequences are LGHNA and YSLEER. CDR3 length: 15 amino acids. V lost 3 bases and J 2 bases, leaving 13 bases between the germline ends. This entry is derived from a study of T cells after yellow fever vaccination. General study results and limits: Post-booster repertoires again held most primary-vaccination clones (about 96% CD4, roughly 89% CD8).

The chain recombines TRBV4-3 with TRBJ1-2, with D possibly being TRBD1 (6 bases). The material sequenced was CD8+ T cells sorted from PBMCs, taken on the day of the yellow fever booster vaccination. The receptor was isolated from a young man who received the YFV17D yellow fever vaccine. The CDR3 loop reads CASSQSIQGNYGYTF. In DNA form, the CDR3 reads TGCGCCAGCAGCCAGAGCATACAGGGAAACTATGGCTACACCTTC.